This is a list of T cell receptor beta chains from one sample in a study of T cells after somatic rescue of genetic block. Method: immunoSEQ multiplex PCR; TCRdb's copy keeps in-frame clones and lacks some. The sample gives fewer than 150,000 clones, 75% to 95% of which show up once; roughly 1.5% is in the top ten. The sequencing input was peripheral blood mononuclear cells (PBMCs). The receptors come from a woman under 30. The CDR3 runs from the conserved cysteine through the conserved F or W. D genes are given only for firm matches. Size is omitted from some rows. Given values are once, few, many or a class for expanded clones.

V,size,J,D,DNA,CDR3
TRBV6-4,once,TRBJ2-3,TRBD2,TGTGCCAGCAGTATAGCGGGGGGACACACAGATACGCAGTATTTT,CASSIAGGHTDTQYF
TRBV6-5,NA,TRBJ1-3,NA,TGTGCCAGCAGTTACTCTGACCGGTGGTCTGGAAACACCATATATTTT,CASSYSDRWSGNTIYF
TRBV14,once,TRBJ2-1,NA,TGTGCCAGCAGCCAAGACGGGGGCAGGGGTTCGTTCAATGAGCAGTTCTTC,CASSQDGGRGSFNEQFF
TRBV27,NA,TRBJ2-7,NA,TGTGCCAGCAGTTCTGCCTATCAGGGGGGCGAGCAGTACTTC,CASSSAYQGGEQYF
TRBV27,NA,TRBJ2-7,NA,TGTGCCAGCAGTCCGCGACGGAGAGCCTACGAGCAGTACTTC,CASSPRRRAYEQYF
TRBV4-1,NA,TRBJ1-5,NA,TGCGCCAGCAGCCAACCGGACCGCTACCCCAATCAGCCCCAGCATTTT,CASSQPDRYPNQPQHF
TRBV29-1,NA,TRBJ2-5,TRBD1,TGCAGCGTGTCCCCCGGGACAGGGTTAGAGACCCAGTACTTC,CSVSPGTGLETQYF
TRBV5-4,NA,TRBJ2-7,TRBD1,TGTGCCAGCAGCTTAGGGGACAGCAGAACCACCTACGAGCAGTACTTC,CASSLGDSRTTYEQYF
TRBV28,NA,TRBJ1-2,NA,TGTGCCAGCAGTATAACCGGTGGGACCGGCTATGGCTACACCTTC,CASSITGGTGYGYTF
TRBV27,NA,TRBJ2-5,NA,TGTGCCAGCAGAGGCGCCGTTCAGACCCAGTACTTC,CASRGAVQTQYF
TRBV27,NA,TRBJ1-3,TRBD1,TGTGCCAGCAGTTTACAGGGGGTCTCTGGAAACACCATATATTTT,CASSLQGVSGNTIYF
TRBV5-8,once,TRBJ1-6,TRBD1,TGTGCCAGCAGCTTGGGGGACAGGTCTGATTCACCCCTCCACTTT,CASSLGDRSDSPLHF
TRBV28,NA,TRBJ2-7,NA,TGTGCCAGCAGTCAAGGGGGGGGCTCCTACGAGCAGTACTTC,CASSQGGGSYEQYF
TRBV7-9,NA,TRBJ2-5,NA,TGTGCCAGCAGCCCTAGACTAATGGGACTGACGGTAGGAGAGACCCAGTACTTC,CASSPRLMGLTVGETQYF
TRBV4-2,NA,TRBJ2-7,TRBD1,TGTGCCAGCAGCCAAGAACCCGGGACAGGCTCTTTTGGCTACGAGCAGTACTTC,CASSQEPGTGSFGYEQYF
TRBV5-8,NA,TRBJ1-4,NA,TGTGCCAGCAGCTTGCGAACAGGCCCACCGAATGAAAAACTGTTTTTT,CASSLRTGPPNEKLFF